This T cell receptor beta chain originates from a study of T cells after yellow fever vaccination. The overall study: With SMART-Seq v4 Ultra Low Input, the fractions containing low cell numbers were prepared.

Trimming took 4 bases from V and 6 from J, leaving 10 bases between them. The CDR3 is 13 amino acids. TCRdb reprocessed the 5' RACE reads with MiXCR, giving one entry per CDR3 protein. The sample shows around 320,000 distinct CDR3 sequences, about 10% of them seen only once. Whole-study findings and limits: Few clonotypes appeared in both CD4 and CD8 compartments. Contamination by abundant bulk-population clonotypes could be present in FACS-sorted repertoires. Clones from primary vaccination mostly reappeared after the booster (roughly 95% CD4, about 88% CD8).

This clonotype came up a few times. Its antigen is still unknown. The material was CD4+ T cells sorted from PBMCs, obtained 5 days after the yellow fever booster vaccination. This chain connects TRBV12-3 or TRBV12-4 to TRBJ1-5; TRBD1 is a possible D gene (5 bases). The sequence derives from a man aged 18 to 29 who received the YFV17D yellow fever vaccine. In nucleotides, the CDR3 is TGTGCCAGCAGTTGGGGACGGACTCAGCCCCAGCATTTT. This sequence encodes CASSWGRTQPQHF.